Listed below are T cell receptor beta chains from one sample, sequenced in a study of lymphopenia after photon versus proton radiotherapy. Sequenced by immunoSEQ multiplex PCR; TCRdb stores in-frame clones only, minus some. The sample includes tens of thousands of clones, more than 75% seen only once; the top ten take 40% to 50%. The sequenced sample was peripheral blood, obtained from a patient treated with proton-based radiotherapy. The source is a woman aged 60 to 75 with cholangiocarcinoma. Some clones in this sample may be carry-over from other donors' samples. Each CDR3 is given without its conserved first and last residue.

V	CDR3
TRBV6-6	ASSTRGQGADEQY
TRBV5-1	ASSSMTYGYT
TRBV9	ASSVRAENTEAF
TRBV7-9	ASSLAGQTHNEKLF
TRBV12-5	ASGPGASSYNEQF
TRBV9	ASSASSLQGYGYT
TRBV6-5	ASSSAGWDSYEQY
TRBV7-9	ASSLAGVSNYGYT
TRBV5-1	ASSLAVDRVSAYEQY
TRBV15	ATSRDQVSPLH
TRBV29-1	SVVGQGHYNEQF
TRBV27	ASSLRGGNTEAF
TRBV4-1	ASSQGMGGGWAGANVLT
TRBV7-7	ASSLAGLAAETQY
TRBV4-3	ASSQASGSYTGELF
TRBV19	ASSTLGQGGGEKLF
TRBV18	ASSPIAEMGLGANVLT
TRBV6-5	ASKPLDRNNYGYT
TRBV19	ASSIGTVQETQY
TRBV2	ASIISGGGYNEQF
TRBV28	ASRMTSGRMNEQY
TRBV5-1	ASSLADRETQY
TRBV10-3	AISDYPDNEQF
TRBV18	ASSPPSGRETQY
TRBV18	ASSPPTNRDRGFNEQF
TRBV10-3	AISNYGPREY
TRBV2	ASSGDSFEAF
TRBV18	ASSAGRMNTEAF
TRBV4-1	ASSQDRTEVRQPQH
TRBV2	ASSEVGSAQH
TRBV7-2	ASSLGGGSNEKLF
TRBV21-1	ASSNGDSLFDGYT
TRBV7-2	ASSLGGFGLEQY
TRBV5-6	ASSFGVGTEAF
TRBV18	ASSPQGSGGYT
TRBV7-9	ASSGHSVEAF
TRBV6-5	ASSHRGGDTGELF
TRBV29-1	SVYRAGGRDTEAF
TRBV11-2	ASSSTSTETQY
TRBV18	ASSPLLNTEAF
TRBV7-2	ASSLTGLAYNEQF
TRBV6-6	ASSYSQVRWDTEAF
TRBV27	ASGYGDSYEQY
TRBV19	ASSPDRGRNF
TRBV2	ASSNMGPNTEAF
TRBV15	ATELAPYAGELF
TRBV5-5	ASSTGLPTEAF
TRBV2	ASRATGVDTQY
TRBV7-9	ASSLNGETQY
TRBV19	ASSLGQVGANEQY
TRBV15	ATSTRGSTGTGRQPQH
TRBV7-2	ASSLVIQWDNEQF
TRBV16	ASSHPTGALNTIY
TRBV10-3	AISDRDRNTEAF
TRBV19	ASQGLAYNEQF